One sample yielded the 31 T cell receptor beta chains listed below, sequenced in a study of T cells in Graves' hyperthyroidism and ophthalmopathy. Amplification of TCR beta CDR3 regions used RNA as the template. TCR CDR3 underwent first-round RT-PCR with the HTBI primer set. TCRdb fed the multiplex PCR reads into MiXCR, producing one record per CDR3 protein. The data show roughly 710,000 distinct CDR3 sequences, 35% seen once. Sequences were obtained from blood. Receptors originate from a woman in her 40s with Graves' hyperthyroidism.

V is TRBV5-6 and J is TRBJ1-2; a weak D match, TRBD1 (6 bases). The germline CDR1 and CDR2 sequences are SGHDT and YYEEEE. Deletions cut 4 bases from V and 4 bases from J, with 11 bases between. The CDR3 runs to 13 residues. CDR3 sequence reads: CASSITGTYGYTF. In DNA, the CDR3 is TGTGCCAGCAGCATTACAGGGACCTATGGCTACACCTTC.

This clonotype was observed a handful of times. The chain links TRBV19 to TRBJ1-1; the D gene is possibly TRBD1 (5 bases). The germline gives CDR1 LNHDA, CDR2 SQIVND (reference sequence). Trimming left V 2 bases short and J 2 bases short, with 12 bases between. This CDR3 is 15 amino acids long. Here the CDR3 DNA reads TGTGCCAGTAGTATACAGGAGGGGACCAACACTGAAGCTTTCTTT. It translates to CASSIQEGTNTEAFF.

This clonotype was seen ten or more times. V is TRBV19 and J is TRBJ1-5; D is undetermined. There are 14 residues in the CDR3. Trimming took off 4 bases at V and 1 base at J, with 8 bases between the two ends. Germline CDR1 reads LNHDA; CDR2 reads SQIVND (reference sequence). CDR3 sequence (DNA): TGTGCCAGTAGTAGGGGTCTGAGCAATCAGCCCCAGCATTTT. Its protein product is CASSRGLSNQPQHF.

This clonotype has a handful of counts. The rearrangement uses TRBV15 and TRBJ2-3; D is ambiguous. There are 14 residues in the CDR3. CDR1 is LNHNV and CDR2 is YYDKDF in the germline V gene (reference sequence). Deletions cut 4 bases from V and 2 bases from J, with 10 bases between. CDR3 loop: CATSTGSDTDTQYF. In DNA form, the CDR3 reads TGTGCCACCAGCACAGGTTCGGACACAGATACGCAGTATTTT.

Ten or more counts support this clonotype. This chain links TRBV7-2 with TRBJ2-7, with D perhaps TRBD1 (6 bases). CDR3 length: 14 amino acids. V lost 4 bases, J lost 2 bases, and 12 bases lay in between. In germline, CDR1 is SGHTA, CDR2 FQGNSA. CDR3 DNA: TGTGCCAGCAGCTCCGCTACAGGGCCCTACGAGCAGTACTTC. Protein product: CASSSATGPYEQYF.

As to this clonotype: This likely comes from a read error, as the CDR3 has no conserved phenylalanine or tryptophan at its end. The chain links TRBV5-1 to TRBJ2-7, with a possible D match to TRBD2 (6 bases). Trimming shortened V by 3 bases and J by 3 bases, and 13 bases separated the two germline ends. The CDR3 contains 14 residues. From germline, CDR1 is SGHRS and CDR2 YFSETQ. CDR3 amino acids: CASSWRAGSYEQYL. DNA for the CDR3: TGCGCCAGCAGCTGGCGAGCCGGGAGCTACGAGCAGTACCTC.

This clonotype was seen ten or more times. The rearrangement links TRBV5-1 to TRBJ2-7; 7 bases are shared with TRBD2. V shed 0 bases and J 2 bases; nucleotides not matched to a gene: 2. Looked up from germline, CDR1 is SGHRS and CDR2 is YFSETQ. This CDR3 is built from 14 residues. The CDR3, as DNA: TGCGCCAGCAGCTTGGCCGGGGGGACCTACGAGCAGTACTTC. Protein sequence: CASSLAGGTYEQYF.

This clonotype was detected ten times or more. The junction and the germline gene differ at one end; a read error may be behind it. The chain carries TRBV10-3 and TRBJ1-4; D ambiguous. The CDR3 runs to 16 residues. The germline V gene encodes CDR1 ENHRY and CDR2 SYGVKD. CDR3 coding DNA: TGTGCCATCAGCGAGTTGAGCGGCCCGATAGGTGAAAAACTGTTTTTT. Its translation: CAISELSGPIGEKLFF.

The chain uses TRBV12-3 or TRBV12-4 and TRBJ2-2; maybe TRBD2 (5 bases). The CDR3 runs to 15 residues. Trimming took 6 bases from V and 4 from J, leaving 15 bases between them. In nucleotides, the CDR3 is TGTGCCAGCAGCTTGATACGGGGTACCACCGGGGAGCTGTTTTTT. This translates into CASSLIRGTTGELFF.

CDR3 coding DNA: TGTGCCAGCAGCCAAGCGGGAGGGCGTGGAGATACGCAGTATTTT. The encoded protein is CASSQAGGRGDTQYF. The chain uses TRBV14 and TRBJ2-3; 8 positions agree with TRBD2. Germline V CDR1 and CDR2: SGHDN, FVKESK. V lost 1 base to trimming and J lost 5 bases; unmatched junction nucleotides: 5. The CDR3 runs to 15 residues.

The chain has TRBV7-2 and TRBJ1-1, with D possibly TRBD1 on 6 matching bases. Per the germline V gene, CDR1 is SGHTA and CDR2 is FQGNSA. The CDR3 totals 15 residues. Trimming took 5 bases from V and 2 from J, leaving 15 bases between them. CDR3 sequence (DNA): TGTGCCAGCAGCCAAGAAGGCAGGGGAAACACTGAAGCTTTCTTT. Its translation is CASSQEGRGNTEAFF. The variable domain in full, completed from reference TRBV7-2 and TRBJ1-1, reads GAGVSQSPSNKVTEKGKDVELRCDPISGHTALYWYRQSLGQGLEFLIYFQGNSAPDKSGLPSDRFSAERTGGSVSTLTIQRTQQEDSAVYLCASSQEGRGNTEAFFGQGTRLTVV.

A word on this clonotype: This sequence may be a read error, since a much larger clone differs from it by one base. The chain is built from TRBV10-2 and TRBJ1-2, with TRBD1 matching over 7 bases. Germline CDR1 WSHSY, CDR2 SAAADI. CDR3 length: 15 amino acids. The CDR3 DNA reads TGTGCCAACAGCCGGAACCTCCTTGACAGGGATGGCTACACCTTC. Translation: CANSRNLLDRDGYTF.

The genes are TRBV2 and TRBJ1-2; 10 nucleotides align to TRBD1. The V gene's germline CDR1 is SNHLY and CDR2 FYNNEI. The CDR3 covers 15 residues. After removal of 6 bases from V and 8 bases from J, the junction contained 12 bases not matched to a gene. CDR3 loop: CASSGQGVSFFGYTF. The CDR3 bases are TGTGCCAGCAGCGGACAGGGGGTTTCCTTCTTCGGCTACACCTTC.

This clonotype was observed a handful of times. The chain carries TRBV2 and TRBJ2-5; 9 nucleotides match TRBD2. CDR1 and CDR2 (germline): SNHLY, FYNNEI. The J segment lost 4 bases and the V segment lost 6 bases, leaving 6 bases of the junction unmatched. This CDR3 spans 14 amino acids. The CDR3 sequence is CASSLAGLAETQYF. The CDR3 nucleotides read TGTGCCAGCAGCTTAGCGGGACTAGCAGAGACCCAGTACTTC.

This clonotype was recorded many times. V and J are TRBV28 and TRBJ1-1; no clear D gene. In germline, CDR1 is MDHEN, CDR2 SYDVKM. V lost 6 bases and J 6 bases, leaving 8 bases between the germline ends. The CDR3 length is 11 residues. CDR3 region: CASSFQAEAFF. In nucleotides, the CDR3 is TGTGCCAGCAGCTTCCAAGCTGAAGCTTTCTTT.

This chain links TRBV6-1 with TRBJ2-7; TRBD1 matches at 7 bases. In germline, CDR1 is MNHNS, CDR2 SASEGT. J lost 10 bases, V lost 5 bases, and 14 bases had no gene match. This CDR3 comprises 14 residues. This CDR3 reads CASSYAQGSSHQYF. CDR3 bases: TGTGCCAGCAGTTACGCACAGGGGAGCAGCCATCAGTACTTC.

The table lists this clonotype with a few counts. CDR3 sequence reads: CASSRRQGAVNGANVLTF. The CDR3 nucleotides are TGTGCCAGTAGTAGACGACAGGGGGCAGTGAACGGGGCCAACGTCCTGACTTTC. The chain uses TRBV19 and TRBJ2-6; 10 nucleotides match TRBD1. The ends lost 4 bases at V and 4 bases at J; junction bases unmatched: 10. The CDR3 extends over 18 amino acids. Per germline, CDR1 LNHDA and CDR2 SQIVND (reference sequence).

This clonotype was seen repeatedly, ten times or more. V usage is TRBV12-3 or TRBV12-4 and J usage is TRBJ2-5; D gene unclear. V was shortened by 3 bases and J by 5 bases, with 10 bases between the two germline ends. The CDR3 contains 13 residues. The CDR3 here is CASSLLEGETQYF. CDR3 coding DNA: TGTGCCAGCAGTTTGCTAGAAGGGGAGACCCAGTACTTC.

Regarding this clonotype: A much larger clone differs by one base, so this may be a read error. The chain links TRBV7-9 to TRBJ1-3, with D unresolved. The CDR3 spans 11 residues. Trimming cost V 2 bases and J 16 bases, with 12 bases left between them. Germline CDR1 reads SEHNR; CDR2 reads FQNEAQ (reference sequence). The chain's CDR3 is CASSLTGYFYF. The CDR3, as DNA: TGTGCCAGCAGCTTAACTGGGTATTTTTATTTT.

V and J are TRBV5-1 and TRBJ1-1; TRBD1 is a possible D gene (6 bases). The CDR3 covers 14 residues. Germline values: CDR1 SGHRS, CDR2 YFSETQ. Trimming took 5 bases from V and 1 from J, leaving 12 bases between them. The DNA of the CDR3 is TGCGCCAGCAGTCGGGACACAACGAACACTGAAGCTTTCTTT. Protein: CASSRDTTNTEAFF.

The J gene is TRBJ2-7, the V gene TRBV3-1; TRBD1 might be the D (6 bases). The CDR3 sequence is 17 residues long. Germline CDR1 and CDR2: LGHDT and YNNKEL (reference sequence). Trimming took off 0 bases at V and 6 bases at J, with 21 bases between the two ends. Here the CDR3 DNA reads TGTGCCAGCAGCCAAGATGCGGCGGCAGGGGTCTTGGTCGAGCAGTACTTC. Its translation is CASSQDAAAGVLVEQYF.

This clonotype has just a few counts. Mismatch with germline at one junction end may stem from a read error. The chain couples TRBV19 to TRBJ2-7; D is tentatively TRBD1 or TRBD2 (5 bases each). The length of the CDR3 is 15 residues. CDR1 is LNHDA, CDR2 SQIVND, per germline (reference sequence). The CDR3 sequence: CASSPVVGDSYEQYF. The CDR3 region has the DNA TGCGCCAGCAGCCCAGTCGTGGGGGACTCCTACGAGCAGTACTTC.

The table lists this clonotype with many counts. The chain carries TRBV15 and TRBJ2-6, with no clear D. Germline V gives CDR1 LNHNV, CDR2 YYDKDF (reference sequence). V was pared by 1 base and J by 1 base, with 5 bases between. The CDR3 contains 15 residues. The CDR3 sequence is CATSRGPSGANVLTF. CDR3 coding DNA: TGTGCCACCAGCAGAGGCCCGTCTGGGGCCAACGTCCTGACTTTC.

About this clonotype itself: A read error may explain this, as a much larger clone is one base away. The CDR3 carries no conserved terminal phenylalanine or tryptophan, so it likely arises from a read error. V and J are TRBV12-3 or TRBV12-4 and TRBJ1-1; the D is unclear. This CDR3 has 12 amino acids. V lost 5 bases, J lost 7 bases, and 11 bases lay in between. The CDR3 spells CASSLGWVEAFS. The CDR3 DNA reads as TGTGCCAGCAGTCTAGGTTGGGTTGAAGCTTTCTCT.

On this clonotype: A clone one base away is much larger, so this may be a read error. The chain is built from TRBV9 and TRBJ2-7; a weak D match, TRBD2 (6 bases). Germline V CDR1 and CDR2: SGDLS, YYNGEE. Trimming took off 0 bases at V and 1 base at J, with 11 bases between the two ends. This CDR3 is built from 15 residues. CDR3 loop: CASSVGRVESYEQYF. In DNA form, the CDR3 reads TGTGCCAGCAGCGTAGGGAGGGTGGAGTCCTACGAGCAGTACTTC. The full variable domain, in which reference TRBV9 and TRBJ2-7 provide the parts outside the CDR3, is DSGVTQTPKHLITATGQRVTLRCSPRSGDLSVYWYQQSLDQGLQFLIQYYNGEERAKGNILERFSAQQFPDLHSELNLSSLELGDSALYFCASSVGRVESYEQYFGPGTRLTVT.

The V and J genes are TRBV6-5 and TRBJ2-2; TRBD1 might be the D (5 bases). CDR3 length equals 13 residues. Germline-derived CDR1 and CDR2 are MNHEY and SVGAGI. Trimming removed 3 bases at V and 6 bases at J, with 8 bases between. For the CDR3, the DNA is TGTGCCAGCAGTTATGAACAGGCCGGGGAGCTGTTTTTT. Translating gives CASSYEQAGELFF.

This clonotype was seen only a few times. The junction and the germline gene differ at one end; a read error may be behind it. In DNA form, the CDR3 reads TGTGCCAGCAGTGCAGGAAGAACTAATTCACCCCTCCACTTT. It encodes CASSAGRTNSPLHF. The chain couples TRBV10-1 to TRBJ1-6; unclear D gene. The CDR3 runs to 14 residues. The germline gives CDR1 WNHNN, CDR2 SYGVQD (reference sequence).

This clonotype showed up many times. The gene calls are TRBV10-3 and TRBJ1-1, with a possible D match to TRBD1 (6 bases). The germline V gene encodes CDR1 ENHRY and CDR2 SYGVKD. V was cut by 4 bases and J by 5 bases, with 11 bases left in between. The CDR3 totals 13 residues. The CDR3 nucleotides are TGTGCCATCAGTGGAAAAGGGGGGACTGAAGCTTTCTTT. This gives the protein CAISGKGGTEAFF.

This clonotype was observed a handful of times. The junction departs from the called germline gene at one end, perhaps through a read error. The J gene is TRBJ1-5, the V gene TRBV10-3; TRBD1 agrees at 7 bases. Per the germline V gene, CDR1 is ENHRY and CDR2 is SYGVKD. This CDR3 comprises 18 residues. CDR3 nucleotide sequence: TGTGCCAGCAAGATGGGACAGAGCAACCAAAATAGCAACCAGCCCCAGCATTTT. Protein product: CASKMGQSNQNSNQPQHF.

This clonotype was observed a few times. As DNA, the CDR3 is TGTGCCAGCAGTGGACAGGTTAGCACTGAAGCTTTCTTT. It translates to CASSGQVSTEAFF. The J gene is TRBJ1-1, the V gene TRBV6-6; 7 nucleotides match TRBD1. The CDR3 contains 13 residues. Germline trimming cut 5 bases from V and 4 bases from J; bases unmatched to any gene: 4. CDR1 is MNHNY, CDR2 SVGAGI, per germline (reference sequence).

The table lists this clonotype with a few counts. This chain links TRBV7-9 with TRBJ1-4, with D perhaps matching TRBD1 (5 bases). The germline CDR1 and CDR2 sequences are SEHNR and FQNEAQ (reference sequence). The CDR3 length is 19 residues. Deletions cut 5 bases from V and 7 bases from J, with 29 bases between. For the CDR3, the DNA is TGTGCCAGCAGCCAAGAAGGAGGGCAGGGTTTTAGGTTACGTGAAAAACTGTTTTTT. Protein product: CASSQEGGQGFRLREKLFF.